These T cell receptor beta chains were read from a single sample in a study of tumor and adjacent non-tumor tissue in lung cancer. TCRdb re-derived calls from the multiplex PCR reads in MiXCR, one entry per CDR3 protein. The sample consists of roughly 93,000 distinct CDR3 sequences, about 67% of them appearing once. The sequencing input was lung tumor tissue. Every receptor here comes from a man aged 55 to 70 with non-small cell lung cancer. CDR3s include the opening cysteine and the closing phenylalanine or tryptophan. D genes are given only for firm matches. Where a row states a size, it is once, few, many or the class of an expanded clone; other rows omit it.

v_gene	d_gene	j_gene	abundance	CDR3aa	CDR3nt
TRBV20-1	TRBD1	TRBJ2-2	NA	CSARKDRGQGGELFF	TGCAGTGCTAGAAAGGACAGGGGGCAAGGCGGGGAGCTGTTTTTT
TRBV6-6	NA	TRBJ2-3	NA	CASSYGEDSFYTYTQYF	TGCGCCAGCAGTTACGGGGAGGACAGTTTCTACACATATACGCAGTATTTC
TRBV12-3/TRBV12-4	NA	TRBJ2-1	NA	CASSLGHLDEQLF	TGTGCCAGCAGTTTAGGACATCTGGATGAGCAGCTCTTC
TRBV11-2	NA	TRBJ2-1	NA	CPSSPHRGMRDEQFF	TGTCCCAGTAGCCCGCACCGGGGGATGAGGGACGAGCAGTTCTTC
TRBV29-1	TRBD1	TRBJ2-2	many	CSGGEGQGAGELFF	TGCAGCGGTGGAGAAGGACAGGGCGCCGGGGAGCTGTTTTTT
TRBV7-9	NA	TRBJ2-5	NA	CACSSSHRVQETQYF	TGTGCCTGCAGCTCTAGTCATAGGGTACAAGAGACCCAGTACTTC
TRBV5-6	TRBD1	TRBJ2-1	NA	CASSSRTGQVWDNEQLF	TGTGCCAGCAGTTCACGGACAGGGCAGGTGTGGGACAATGAGCAGCTCTTC
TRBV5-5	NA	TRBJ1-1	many	CANSLDSIARPTEAFF	TGTGCCAACAGCTTGGACTCGATTGCGCGTCCCACTGAAGCTTTCTTT
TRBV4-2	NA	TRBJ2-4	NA	CTGSQAQASVSLAKNIQYF	TGTACCGGCAGCCAAGCGCAGGCTAGCGTATCGTTAGCCAAAAACATTCAGTACTTC
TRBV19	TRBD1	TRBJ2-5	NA	CASNRGQGLQESQYF	TGTGCCAGTAACCGCGGACAGGGGCTACAAGAGAGCCAGTACTTC
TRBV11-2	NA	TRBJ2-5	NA	CASSHWTEETQYF	TGTGCCAGCAGCCACTGGACAGAAGAGACCCAGTACTTC
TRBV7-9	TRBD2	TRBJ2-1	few	CASSGGTGEQFF	TGTGCCAGCTCGGGGGGTACGGGTGAGCAGTTCTTC
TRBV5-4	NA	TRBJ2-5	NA	CVSSLGRKETQDF	TGTGTCAGCAGCTTGGGCCGAAAAGAGACCCAGGACTTC
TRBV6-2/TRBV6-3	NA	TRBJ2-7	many	CASSYSPATYEQYF	TGTGCCAGCAGTTACTCACCAGCAACCTACGAGCAGTACTTC
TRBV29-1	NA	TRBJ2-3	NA	CSVKGLVSTDTQYF	TGCAGCGTCAAGGGACTTGTAAGCACAGATACGCAGTATTTT
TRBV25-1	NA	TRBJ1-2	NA	CAGSERAGPDGYTF	TGTGCCGGCAGTGAACGGGCAGGCCCGGATGGCTACACCTTC
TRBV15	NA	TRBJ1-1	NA	CATSRVMNTEVFF	TGTGCCACCAGCAGGGTCATGAACACTGAAGTTTTCTTT
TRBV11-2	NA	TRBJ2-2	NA	CASSLGFGYTGELSF	TGTGCCAGCAGCTTAGGATTCGGCTACACCGGGGAGCTGTCTTTT
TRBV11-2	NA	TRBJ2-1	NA	CASNLVGELPYRGEQFF	TGTGCCAGCAACTTAGTGGGGGAGCTACCTTACCGAGGGGAGCAGTTCTTC
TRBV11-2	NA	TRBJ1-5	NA	CVSTLTGGNQPQHF	TGTGTCAGCACTTTGACAGGCGGCAATCAGCCCCAGCATTTT
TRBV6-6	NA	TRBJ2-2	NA	CASSLLGGEELFF	TGTGCCAGCAGTTTGCTCGGGGGCGAGGAGCTCTTTTTT
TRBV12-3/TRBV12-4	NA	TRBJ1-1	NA	CASSFLGPTEAFF	TGTGCCAGTAGTTTTTTAGGGCCCACTGAAGCTTTCTTT
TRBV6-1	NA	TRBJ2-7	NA	CASSEIAGTGISYELYF	TGTGCCAGCAGTGAAATTGCCGGAACAGGGATCTCCTACGAGCTGTACTTC
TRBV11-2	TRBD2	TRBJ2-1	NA	CASSPARSGRIYNEQFF	TGTGCCAGCAGCCCAGCCCGTAGCGGGAGAATCTACAATGAACAGTTCTTC
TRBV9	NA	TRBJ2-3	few	CASSVARATDTQYF	TGTGCCAGCAGCGTAGCTCGGGCGACAGATACGCAGTATTTT
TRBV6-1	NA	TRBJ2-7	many	CASTGTHPYEQYF	TGTGCCAGCACCGGAACCCACCCCTACGAGCAGTACTTC
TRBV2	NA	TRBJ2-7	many	CASRSIREQYF	TGTGCCAGCAGGTCCATCCGAGAGCAGTACTTC
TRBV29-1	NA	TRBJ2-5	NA	CSVGARGRENQYF	TGCAGCGTTGGGGCGAGGGGCCGAGAGAACCAGTACTTC
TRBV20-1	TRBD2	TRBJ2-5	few	CSALAGGPQETQYF	TGCAGTGCTTTAGCGGGGGGCCCTCAAGAGACCCAGTACTTC
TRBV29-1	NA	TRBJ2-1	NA	CSANEAIQGGVGEQFF	TGTAGCGCTAACGAGGCCATACAGGGTGGCGTGGGTGAGCAGTTCTTC
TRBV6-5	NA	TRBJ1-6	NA	CASSYQEYNSSLHF	TGTGCCAGCAGTTACCAGGAGTATAATTCATCGCTCCACTTT
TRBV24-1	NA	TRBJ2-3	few	CATSGPGSTDTQYF	TGTGCCACCAGTGGACCGGGGAGCACAGATACGCAGTATTTT
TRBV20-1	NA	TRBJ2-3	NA	CSASSEATDKQYF	TGCAGTGCTAGTTCCGAGGCTACAGATAAGCAGTATTTT
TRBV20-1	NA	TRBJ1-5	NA	CSASSRNNEPQHF	TGCAGTGCTAGCAGCAGGAACAATGAGCCCCAGCATTTT
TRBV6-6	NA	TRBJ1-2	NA	CASRNGDYNYGYTF	TGTGCCAGCAGAAATGGGGATTACAACTATGGCTACACCTTC
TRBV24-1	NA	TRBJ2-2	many	CATSGSGTGELFF	TGTGCCACCAGCGGTAGTGGTACCGGGGAGCTGTTTTTT
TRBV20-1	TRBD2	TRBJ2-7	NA	CSARVLAGAEQYF	TGCAGTGCTAGGGTTCTAGCGGGAGCCGAGCAGTACTTC
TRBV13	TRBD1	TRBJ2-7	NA	CVSSYGQGSYEQYF	TGTGTCAGCAGCTATGGACAGGGCTCCTATGAGCAGTACTTC
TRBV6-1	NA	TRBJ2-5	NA	CASRRKIGTRVEETQYF	TGTGCCAGCAGACGGAAGATTGGGACAAGGGTTGAAGAGACCCAGTACTTC
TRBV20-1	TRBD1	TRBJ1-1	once	CSASAGGVNTEAFF	TGCAGTGCTAGCGCAGGGGGGGTGAACACTGAAGCTTTCTTT
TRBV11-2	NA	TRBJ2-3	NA	CASRLGGLGTDTQYF	TGTGCCAGCAGGTTAGGGGGGCTGGGGACAGATACGCAGTATTTT
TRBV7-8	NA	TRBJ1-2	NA	CASSPEDYGHTF	TGTGCCAGCAGCCCAGAGGACTACGGCCACACCTTC
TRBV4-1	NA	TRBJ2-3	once	CVSSQTGCSDTQYF	TGTGTCAGCAGCCAAACAGGGTGTAGCGATACGCAGTATTTT
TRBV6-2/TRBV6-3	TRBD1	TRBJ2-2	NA	CASRLQGAGELFF	TGTGCCAGTAGACTACAGGGGGCCGGGGAGCTGTTTTTT
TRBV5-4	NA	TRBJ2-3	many	CASSLEGLVPDTQYF	TGTGCCAGCAGCTTGGAGGGGCTTGTCCCAGATACGCAGTATTTT
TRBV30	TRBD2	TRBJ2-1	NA	CAWGWGGFRAYNEQFF	TGTGCCTGGGGGTGGGGGGGATTTCGGGCGTACAATGAGCAGTTCTTC
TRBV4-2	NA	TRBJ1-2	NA	CPSSQDDGYGCTF	NA
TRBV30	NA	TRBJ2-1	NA	CACSFGGYEQLF	TGTGCCTGTAGTTTTGGGGGGTATGAGCAGTTATTC
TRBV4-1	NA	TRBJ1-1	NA	CASSRSAPGSNTEAF	TGCGCCAGCAGCCGATCGGCCCCGGGTTCGAACACTGAAGCTTTT
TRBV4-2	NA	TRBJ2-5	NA	CASSQDFRGETQYF	TGTGCTAGCAGCCAAGACTTCCGCGGCGAGACCCAGTACTTC
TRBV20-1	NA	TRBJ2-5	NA	CSSSGIQETQYF	NA
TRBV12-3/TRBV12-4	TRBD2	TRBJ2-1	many	CASTRTSGSPNEQFF	TGTGCCAGCACACGGACTAGCGGGAGTCCCAATGAGCAGTTCTTC
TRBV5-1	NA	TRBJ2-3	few	CASSLAGSGGTDTQYF	TGCGCCAGCAGCTTGGCAGGTAGCGGCGGCACAGATACGCAGTATTTT
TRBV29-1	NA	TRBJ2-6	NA	CSIQGSGTNVLTF	TGCAGCATTCAAGGGTCTGGGACCAACGTCCTGACTTTC
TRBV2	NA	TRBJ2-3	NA	CASSGGADTQYF	TGTGCCAGCAGTGGGGGGGCAGATACGCAGTATTTT
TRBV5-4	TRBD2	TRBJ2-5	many	CASNKAGVYQETQYF	TGTGCCAGCAACAAGGCGGGAGTGTACCAAGAGACCCAGTACTTC
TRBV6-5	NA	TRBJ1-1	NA	CASDNRMNTEASF	TGTGCCAGCGACAACAGGATGAACACTGAAGCTTCCTTT
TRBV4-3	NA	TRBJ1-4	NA	CACSQEGRTEKLFF	TGCGCCTGCAGCCAAGAAGGCAGGACTGAAAAACTGTTTTTT
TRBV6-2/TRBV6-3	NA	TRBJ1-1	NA	CVGRDTMNTEAFF	TGTGTCGGCAGGGACACCATGAACACTGAAGCTTTCTTT